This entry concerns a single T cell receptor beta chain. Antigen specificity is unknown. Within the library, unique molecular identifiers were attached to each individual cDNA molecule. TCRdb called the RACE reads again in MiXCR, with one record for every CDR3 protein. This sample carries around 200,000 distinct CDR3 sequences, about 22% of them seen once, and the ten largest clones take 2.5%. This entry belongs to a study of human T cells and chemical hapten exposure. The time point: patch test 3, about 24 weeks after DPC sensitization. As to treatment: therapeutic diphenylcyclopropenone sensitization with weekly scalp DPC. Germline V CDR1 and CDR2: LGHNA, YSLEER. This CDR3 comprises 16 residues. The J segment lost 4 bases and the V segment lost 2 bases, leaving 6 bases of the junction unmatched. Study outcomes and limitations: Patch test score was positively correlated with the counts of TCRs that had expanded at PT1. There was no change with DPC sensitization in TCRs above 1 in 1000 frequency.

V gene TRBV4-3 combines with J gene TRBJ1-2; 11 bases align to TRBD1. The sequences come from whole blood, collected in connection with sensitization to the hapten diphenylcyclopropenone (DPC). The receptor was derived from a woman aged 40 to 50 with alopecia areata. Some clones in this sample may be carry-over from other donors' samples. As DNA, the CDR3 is TGCGCCAGCAGCCAACACCGGACAGGGGGCTCCTATGGCTACACCTTC. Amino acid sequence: CASSQHRTGGSYGYTF.